This TCR beta chain came from a study of T cells expressing NK-cell markers. Study in general: Sequencing covered eight donors, seven HCMV-seropositive and one seronegative.

TCRdb re-called the 5' RACE reads; every CDR3 protein appears as one record, without DNA. The sample's table shows about 400,000 distinct CDR3 sequences. This CDR3 has 13 residues. Germline CDR1 SGHRS, CDR2 YFSETQ. With respect to this clonotype: Its target is unknown.

Whole-study results and caveats: Leadership of the CD3+CD56-NKG2C+ fraction also belonged to these clonotypes in a handful of donors. The study left the HCMV specificity of expanded NKG2C+ T cell clones unresolved.

This rearrangement joins TRBV5-1 to TRBJ2-1; the D call of TRBD2 rests on TCRdb alone, since no DNA is present to check it. This TCR was sampled from a woman aged 50 to 60 in good health. The sample consisted of blood T cells: a sorted CD56 or NKG2C T cell subset, CD4+ or CD8+ T cells, or bulk PBMC T cells (not recorded which). The CDR3 protein is CASRQTAGNEQFF.